The 10 T cell receptor beta chains below all came from one sample that was sequenced in a study of blood T cell repertoires in COVID-19. Only in-frame clones appear in the TCRdb table, and some are missing; sequencing was by immunoSEQ multiplex PCR. The table records fewer than 60,000 clones, 85% to 90% of them present only once. The sample was peripheral blood. The receptors were gathered from a man aged 50-60 years with acute or convalescent COVID-19.

This rearrangement joins TRBV7-9 to TRBJ1-6; a possible D gene is TRBD1 (5 bases). CDR3 size: 16 residues. V was trimmed by 4 bases and J by 10 bases, leaving 20 bases between them. Per the germline V gene, CDR1 is SEHNR and CDR2 is FQNEAQ (reference sequence). CDR3 nucleotides: TGTGCCAGCAGCTCTAGGAAGGCTGGGGCAGGCTCACCCCTCCACTTT. Translation gives CASSSRKAGAGSPLHF.

The rearrangement joins TRBV27 to TRBJ2-2, with 7 bases aligning to TRBD1. Germline V gene data show CDR1 as MNHEY and CDR2 as SMNVEV (reference sequence). V lost 8 bases to trimming and J lost 2 bases; unmatched junction nucleotides: 8. The CDR3 is 15 residues long. This chain's CDR3 is CASGLNRGNTGELFF. CDR3 nucleotides: TGTGCCAGCGGACTGAACAGGGGTAACACCGGGGAGCTGTTTTTT.

The J gene is TRBJ2-5, the V gene TRBV29-1, with no clear D. The germline V and J ends were trimmed by 7 bases and 1 base, with 7 bases remaining between them. Germline CDR1 SQVTM, CDR2 ANQGSEA. The CDR3 contains 11 residues. CDR3 protein: CSGYTQETQYF. The CDR3 DNA follows: TGCAGCGGCTATACCCAAGAGACCCAGTACTTC.

This clone was detected only once. V and J are TRBV28 and TRBJ1-5, with D maybe TRBD1 (5 bases). The V and J ends lost 2 bases and 7 bases respectively, with 12 bases between them. CDR1 and CDR2 (germline): MDHEN, SYDVKM. The CDR3 consists of 14 residues. CDR3 nucleotide sequence: TGTGCCAGCAGTTTAGGGGGGGAAGGCCAGCCCCAGCATTTT. Encoded protein: CASSLGGEGQPQHF.

V gene TRBV27 combines with J gene TRBJ1-4; TRBD1 matches at 8 bases. V gave up 7 bases and J gave up 8 bases; unmatched junction bases: 6. This CDR3 contains 13 residues. Per germline, CDR1 MNHEY and CDR2 SMNVEV (reference sequence). The CDR3 coding sequence is TGTGCCAGCACAACAGGGGGTAGGGAAAAACTGTTTTTT. It specifies CASTTGGREKLFF. Filled out from reference TRBV27 and TRBJ1-4, the complete variable domain reads EAQVTQNPRYLITVTGKKLTVTCSQNMNHEYMSWYRQDPGLGLRQIYYSMNVEVTDKGDVPEGYKVSRKEKRNFPLILESPSPNQTSLYFCASTTGGREKLFFGSGTQLSVL.

This CDR3 reads CASSLVQGGTGELFF. CDR3 in DNA: TGCGCCAGCAGCTTGGTTCAGGGAGGAACCGGGGAGCTGTTTTTT. This chain links TRBV5-1 with TRBJ2-2; D possibly corresponds to TRBD2 (6 bases). CDR1 and CDR2 (germline): SGHRS, YFSETQ. This CDR3 has 15 residues. V lost 0 bases and J lost 5, with 11 bases in between. Looking up the rest from reference TRBV5-1 and TRBJ2-2 gives the full variable domain: KAGVTQTPRYLIKTRGQQVTLSCSPISGHRSVSWYQQTPGQGLQFLFEYFSETQRNKGNFPGRFSGRQFSNSRSEMNVSTLELGDSALYLCASSLVQGGTGELFFGEGSRLTVL.

In this sample, this clone turned up once. The CDR3, as DNA: TGTGCCAGCAACGTCGGACAATACAATGAGCAGTTCTTC. It is translated as CASNVGQYNEQFF. This chain links TRBV12-3 or TRBV12-4 with TRBJ2-1; a weak D match, TRBD1 (5 bases). V was cut by 7 bases and J by 4 bases, with 11 bases left in between. This CDR3 spans 13 amino acids.

A single count supports this clone. The CDR3 DNA reads TGTGCCAGCAGTGATTGGGGGAGGAGGAACACCGGGGAGCTGTTTTTT. This translates into CASSDWGRRNTGELFF. The V call is TRBV2, the J call TRBJ2-2; TRBD2 is a possible D gene (6 bases). Looked up from germline, CDR1 is SNHLY and CDR2 is FYNNEI. The germline V and J ends were trimmed by 3 bases and 1 base, with 12 bases remaining between them. This CDR3 is built from 16 residues.

This clone was recorded only once. The gene calls are TRBV18 and TRBJ2-7; 7 nucleotides agree with TRBD1. The CDR3 spans 15 residues. The germline gives CDR1 KGHSH, CDR2 LQKENI. V gave up 4 bases and J gave up 0 bases; unmatched junction bases: 6. The chain's CDR3 is CASSQNRGSSYEQYF. CDR3 bases: TGTGCCAGCTCACAGAACAGGGGAAGCTCCTACGAGCAGTACTTC. Using reference TRBV18 and TRBJ2-7 for the parts outside the CDR3, the full variable domain is NAGVMQNPRHLVRRRGQEARLRCSPMKGHSHVYWYRQLPEEGLKFMVYLQKENIIDESGMPKERFSAEFPKEGPSILRIQQVVRGDSAAYFCASSQNRGSSYEQYFGPGTRLTVT.

The CDR3 region has the DNA TGTGCCTGGAGTGTCGGGGGGAGAGCCAACGTCCTGACTTTC. Translating it yields CAWSVGGRANVLTF. The V gene is TRBV30, the J gene TRBJ2-6; TRBD2 matches 7 bases. Germline-derived CDR1 and CDR2 are GTSNPN and SVGIG (reference sequence). The CDR3 is 14 residues long. The V gene end was trimmed by 0 bases and the J gene end by 7 bases; junction bases not matched to a gene: 3.